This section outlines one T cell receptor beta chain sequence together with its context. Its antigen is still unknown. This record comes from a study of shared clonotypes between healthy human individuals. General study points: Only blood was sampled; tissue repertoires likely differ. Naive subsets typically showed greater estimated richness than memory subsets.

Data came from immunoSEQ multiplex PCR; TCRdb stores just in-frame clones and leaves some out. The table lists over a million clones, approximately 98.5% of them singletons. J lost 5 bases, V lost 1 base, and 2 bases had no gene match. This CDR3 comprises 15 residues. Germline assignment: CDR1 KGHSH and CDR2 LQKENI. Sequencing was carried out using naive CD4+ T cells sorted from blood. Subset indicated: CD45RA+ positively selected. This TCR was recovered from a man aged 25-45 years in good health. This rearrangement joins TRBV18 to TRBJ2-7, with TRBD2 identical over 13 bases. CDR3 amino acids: CASSPRTSGSHEQYF. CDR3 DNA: TGTGCCAGCTCACCACGGACTAGCGGGAGCCACGAGCAGTACTTC.